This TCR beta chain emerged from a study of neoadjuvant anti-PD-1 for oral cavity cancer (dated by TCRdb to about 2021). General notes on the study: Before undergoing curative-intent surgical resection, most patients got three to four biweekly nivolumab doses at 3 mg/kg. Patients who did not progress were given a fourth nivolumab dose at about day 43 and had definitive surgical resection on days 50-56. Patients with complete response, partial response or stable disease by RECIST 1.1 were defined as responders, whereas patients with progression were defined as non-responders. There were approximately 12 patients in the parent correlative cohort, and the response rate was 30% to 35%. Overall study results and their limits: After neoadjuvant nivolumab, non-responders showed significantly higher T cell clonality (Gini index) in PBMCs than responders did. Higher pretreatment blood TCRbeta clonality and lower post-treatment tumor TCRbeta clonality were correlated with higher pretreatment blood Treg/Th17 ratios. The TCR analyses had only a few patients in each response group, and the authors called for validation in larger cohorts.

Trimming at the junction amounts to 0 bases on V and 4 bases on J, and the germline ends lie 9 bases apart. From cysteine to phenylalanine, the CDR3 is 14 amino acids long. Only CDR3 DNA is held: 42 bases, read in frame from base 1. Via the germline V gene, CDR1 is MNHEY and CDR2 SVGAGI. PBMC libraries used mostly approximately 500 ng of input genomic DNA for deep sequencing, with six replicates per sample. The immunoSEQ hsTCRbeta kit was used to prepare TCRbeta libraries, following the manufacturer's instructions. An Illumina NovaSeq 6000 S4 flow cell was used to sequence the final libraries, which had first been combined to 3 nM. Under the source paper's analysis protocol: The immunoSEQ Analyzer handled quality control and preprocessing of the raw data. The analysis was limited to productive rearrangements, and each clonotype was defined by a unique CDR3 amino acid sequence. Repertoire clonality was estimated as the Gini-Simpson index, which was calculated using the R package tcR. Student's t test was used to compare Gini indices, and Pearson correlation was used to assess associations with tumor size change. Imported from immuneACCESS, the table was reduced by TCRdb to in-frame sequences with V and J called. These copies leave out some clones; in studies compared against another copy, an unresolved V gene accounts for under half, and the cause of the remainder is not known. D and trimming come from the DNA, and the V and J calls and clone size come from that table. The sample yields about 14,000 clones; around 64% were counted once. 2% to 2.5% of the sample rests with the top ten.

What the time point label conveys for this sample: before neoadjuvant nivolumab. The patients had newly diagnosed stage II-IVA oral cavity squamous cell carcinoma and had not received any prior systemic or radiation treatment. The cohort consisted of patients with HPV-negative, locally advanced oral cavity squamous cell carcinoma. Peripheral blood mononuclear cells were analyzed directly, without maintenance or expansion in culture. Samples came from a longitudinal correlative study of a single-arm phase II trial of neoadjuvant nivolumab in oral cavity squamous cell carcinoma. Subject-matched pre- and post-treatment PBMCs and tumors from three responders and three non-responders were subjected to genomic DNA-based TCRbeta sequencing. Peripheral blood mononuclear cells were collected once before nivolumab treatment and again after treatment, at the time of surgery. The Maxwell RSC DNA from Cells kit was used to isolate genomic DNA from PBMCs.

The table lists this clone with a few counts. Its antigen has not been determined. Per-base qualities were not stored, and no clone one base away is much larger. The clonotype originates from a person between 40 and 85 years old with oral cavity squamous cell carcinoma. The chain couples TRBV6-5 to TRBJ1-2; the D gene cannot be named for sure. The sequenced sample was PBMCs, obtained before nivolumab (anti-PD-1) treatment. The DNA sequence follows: TGTGCCAGCAGTTACTCGCGGGAGCCCTATGGCTACACCTTC. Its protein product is CASSYSREPYGYTF.